This passage covers 29 T cell receptor beta chains from one sample sequenced in a study of blood T cell repertoires in COVID-19 (dated by TCRdb to 2020 to 2022). The method behind the library was the immunoSEQ multiplex PCR assay. In its TCRdb copy, this immuneACCESS table keeps in-frame sequences only and misses some clones. Where compared with another copy, unresolved V genes explain less than half of these, and the others have no known cause. This sample comprises 200,000 or so clones, roughly four fifths of them detected only once. In total, the top ten clones hold about 2% of the sample. What was sequenced was PBMCs or T cells enriched from blood (not recorded which). These receptors originate from a man aged 55 to 70 who had recovered from COVID-19.

This chain connects TRBV12-5 to TRBJ2-3, with TRBD1 as a possible D gene (5 bases). This CDR3 is 12 amino acids long. Germline V lookup: CDR1 LGHNT, CDR2 FRNRAP. Trimming removed 1 base at V and 10 bases at J, with 9 bases between. The CDR3 nucleotides read TGTGCTAGTGGTTTGGACAGGCAGTCGCAGTATTTT. Protein sequence: CASGLDRQSQYF.

J is TRBJ1-2 and V is TRBV18, with D possibly being TRBD1 (5 bases). V lost 3 bases and J 7 bases, leaving 15 bases between the germline ends. Germline CDR1 reads KGHSH; CDR2 reads LQKENI. This CDR3 has 14 amino acids. Here the CDR3 reads CASSPFPGGSGYTF. The CDR3 DNA reads TGTGCCAGCTCACCCTTCCCGGGGGGAAGTGGCTACACCTTC.

The chain recombines TRBV5-1 with TRBJ1-5; TRBD1 agrees at 9 bases. This CDR3 region has 15 residues. From germline, CDR1 is SGHRS and CDR2 YFSETQ. Germline trimming cut 9 bases from V and 2 bases from J; bases unmatched to any gene: 9. In nucleotides, the CDR3 is TGCGCCACCGAACAGGGGGCTGGGTGCAATCAGCCCCAGCATTTT. This encodes CATEQGAGCNQPQHF.

The J gene is TRBJ1-2, the V gene TRBV15; no definite D call. Germline values: CDR1 LNHNV, CDR2 YYDKDF (reference sequence). The V end was cut by 4 bases, the J end by 4 bases, with 16 bases between. The CDR3 is made up of 15 amino acids. The CDR3 region has the DNA TGTGCCACCAGCAATTTCGGGGTGACGACCTATGGCTACACCTTC. Amino acid sequence: CATSNFGVTTYGYTF.

J is TRBJ1-1 and V is TRBV6-5, with a tentative D call TRBD1 (6 bases). Looked up from germline, CDR1 is MNHEY and CDR2 is SVGAGI. This CDR3 comprises 15 residues. The germline V and J ends were trimmed by 9 bases and 5 bases, with 22 bases remaining between them. The CDR3 region is CASYQLRGGATEAFF. The DNA for the CDR3 is TGTGCCAGTTATCAACTTAGGGGGGGCGCAACTGAAGCTTTCTTT.

The genes are TRBV5-1 and TRBJ2-5; possible D gene TRBD1, 5 bases. Trimming stripped 2 bases from V and 2 bases from J, with 13 bases between. Germline assignment: CDR1 SGHRS and CDR2 YFSETQ. The length of the CDR3 is 15 residues. The CDR3 region is CASSFRQPDQETQYF. CDR3 in DNA: TGCGCCAGCAGCTTTAGACAGCCCGATCAAGAGACCCAGTACTTC.

V and J are TRBV3-1 (or the pseudogene TRBV3-2) and TRBJ2-1; unclear D gene. The germline CDR1 and CDR2 sequences are LGHDT and YNNKEL (reference sequence). V was clipped by 1 base and J by 0 bases, with 7 bases between them. The CDR3 is 15 residues long. The CDR3 here is CASSQAPISYNEQFF. The DNA for the CDR3 is TGTGCCAGCAGCCAAGCCCCCATCTCCTACAATGAGCAGTTCTTC.

This chain uses TRBV4-3 with TRBJ2-5; 7 nucleotides match TRBD1. This CDR3 has 15 amino acids. After removal of 3 bases from V and 2 bases from J, the junction contained 6 bases not matched to a gene. The V gene's germline CDR1 is LGHNA and CDR2 YSLEER. The DNA for the CDR3 is TGCGCCAGCAGCCAGGATCCGGGACAGCAAGAGACCCAGTACTTC. Amino acid sequence: CASSQDPGQQETQYF.

V usage is TRBV6-1 and J usage is TRBJ2-7; 7 positions agree with TRBD2. V lost 2 bases to trimming and J lost 5 bases; unmatched junction nucleotides: 12. The CDR3 has 16 residues. The germline V gene encodes CDR1 MNHNS and CDR2 SASEGT. CDR3 region: CASSEILPGTTHEQYF. The DNA for the CDR3 is TGTGCCAGCAGTGAAATTCTGCCCGGGACTACGCACGAGCAGTACTTC.

J is TRBJ2-3 and V is TRBV7-9; D is ambiguous. V lost 6 bases, J lost 5 bases, and 12 bases lay in between. This CDR3 spans 13 amino acids. In germline, CDR1 is SEHNR, CDR2 FQNEAQ (reference sequence). The CDR3 DNA sequence: TGTGCCAGCAGTCAGGCCCTCGGAGATACGCAGTATTTT. This translates into CASSQALGDTQYF. Together with reference TRBV7-9 and TRBJ2-3, the CDR3 gives the full variable domain: DTGVSQNPRHKITKRGQNVTFRCDPISEHNRLYWYRQTLGQGPEFLTYFQNEAQLEKSRLLSDRFSAERPKGSFSTLEIQRTEQGDSAMYLCASSQALGDTQYFGPGTRLTVL.

The chain joins TRBV5-1 to TRBJ1-6, with D possibly TRBD1 on 6 matching bases. Trimming pared 0 bases from V and 7 bases from J, leaving 14 bases between. The length of the CDR3 is 16 residues. Germline lookup yields CDR1 SGHRS and CDR2 YFSETQ. The CDR3 loop is CASSLVPGARNSPLHF. The CDR3 region has the DNA TGCGCCAGCAGCTTGGTGCCAGGGGCTCGGAATTCACCCCTCCACTTT.

This clone was detected once. The J gene is TRBJ2-3, the V gene TRBV6-5; TRBD1 agrees at 10 bases. The CDR3 runs to 14 residues. CDR1 is MNHEY, CDR2 SVGAGI, per germline. J gave up 6 bases and V 6 bases, and 6 bases lay outside the gene matches. The CDR3 region is CASRLDRGYDTQYF. CDR3 DNA sequence: TGTGCCAGCAGGTTGGACAGGGGGTACGATACGCAGTATTTT.

About this clone itself: At the DNA level, this CDR3 is encoded by other sequences in the same sample as well. The J gene is TRBJ1-2, the V gene TRBV6-5; TRBD1 might be the D (5 bases). CDR1 and CDR2 from the germline V gene are MNHEY and SVGAGI. The germline V and J ends were trimmed by 0 bases and 7 bases, with 9 bases remaining between them. CDR3 length: 13 residues. The chain's CDR3 is CASSYSRGGGYTF. DNA of the CDR3: TGTGCCAGCAGTTACTCACGGGGGGGTGGCTACACCTTC.

The gene calls are TRBV7-9 and TRBJ2-1, with D perhaps matching TRBD1 (5 bases). CDR3 length equals 14 residues. With 3 bases removed from V and 8 bases from J, the gap between germline ends came to 14 bases. The germline gives CDR1 SEHNR, CDR2 FQNEAQ (reference sequence). CDR3 loop: CASSFGRAVDEQFF. The DNA for the CDR3 is TGTGCCAGCAGCTTCGGCAGGGCCGTCGATGAGCAGTTCTTC.

The chain couples TRBV18 to TRBJ2-3; TRBD2 is a possible D gene (5 bases). Germline CDR1 KGHSH, CDR2 LQKENI. V shed 0 bases and J shed 1 base, with 11 bases lying between them. The CDR3 is made up of 16 amino acids. This CDR3 is CASSPPRRAGTDTQYF. In DNA, the CDR3 is TGTGCCAGCTCACCACCTCGGCGGGCCGGCACAGATACGCAGTATTTT.

The V and J genes are TRBV24-1 and TRBJ2-5; TRBD1 might be the D (6 bases). The CDR3 has 18 residues. Germline V gives CDR1 KGHDR, CDR2 SFDVKD. Deletions cut 3 bases from V and 5 bases from J, with 24 bases between. DNA of the CDR3: TGTGCCACCAGTGATAGGGCGCGTAGGGACACTCAGGGGGAGACCCAGTACTTC. Translated, it gives CATSDRARRDTQGETQYF.

The chain couples TRBV5-6 to TRBJ2-5, with TRBD1 matching over 9 bases. The junction had 9 bases not matched to a gene; V was cut back by 4 bases and J by 5 bases. Germline values: CDR1 SGHDT, CDR2 YYEEEE. The CDR3 runs 15 residues. The CDR3 here is CASSVRTGGQETQYF. The CDR3 DNA reads as TGTGCCAGCAGCGTAAGAACAGGGGGCCAGGAGACCCAGTACTTC.

This chain connects TRBV7-3 to TRBJ2-2, with D possibly matching TRBD1 (6 bases). Trimming shortened V by 1 base and J by 7 bases, and 16 bases separated the two germline ends. Germline loops: CDR1 SGHTA, CDR2 FQGTGA. There are 16 residues in the CDR3. The CDR3 reads CASSLRTGLSGGELFF. The CDR3 region has the DNA TGTGCCAGCAGCTTAAGAACAGGGTTATCGGGCGGGGAGCTGTTTTTT.

The chain employs TRBV4-1 and TRBJ2-3, with TRBD2 matching over 7 bases. Losses at the gene ends were 3 bases for V and 0 bases for J; bases not matched to a gene: 15. The CDR3 contains 19 residues. Germline V gives CDR1 MGHRA, CDR2 YSYEKL. The CDR3, as DNA: TGCGCCAGCAGCCACCCTAGCGGAAGAGGCAGCGGGAGCACAGATACGCAGTATTTT. Translation gives CASSHPSGRGSGSTDTQYF.

This rearrangement joins TRBV3-1 (or the pseudogene TRBV3-2) to TRBJ2-1; 9 nucleotides match TRBD2. The CDR3 runs to 14 residues. The V gene's germline CDR1 is LGHDT and CDR2 YNNKEL (reference sequence). J gave up 9 bases and V 4 bases, and 7 bases lay outside the gene matches. CDR3 bases: TGTGCCAGCAGCCGGGGACTAGCAGGACGTGAGCAGTTCTTC. Translated: CASSRGLAGREQFF.

This chain joins TRBV10-2 and TRBJ2-5; 8 nucleotides line up with TRBD2. J lost 2 bases, V lost 3 bases, and 11 bases had no gene match. This CDR3 region has 17 residues. Germline CDR1 is WSHSY and CDR2 is SAAADI. The CDR3 loop is CASSDGGGGPYQETQYF. DNA of the CDR3: TGCGCCAGCAGTGACGGGGGCGGGGGGCCTTATCAAGAGACCCAGTACTTC.

The J gene is TRBJ1-2, the V gene TRBV6-5; 7 bases align to TRBD1. Germline CDR1 MNHEY, CDR2 SVGAGI. The V and J ends lost 0 bases and 5 bases, in that order; junction bases with no gene match: 3. The CDR3 runs 14 residues. Here the CDR3 reads CASSYSRQGYGYTF. CDR3 nucleotides: TGTGCCAGCAGTTACTCGCGACAGGGATATGGCTACACCTTC.

This clone came up a few times. The chain uses TRBV11-3 and TRBJ1-2; TRBD1 matches 7 bases. This CDR3 spans 15 amino acids. V was pared by 3 bases and J by 4 bases, with 8 bases of the junction left unmatched. Germline CDR1 SGHNT, CDR2 YENEEA. CDR3 sequence reads: CASSFTRGSSYGYTF. CDR3 in DNA: TGTGCCAGCAGCTTCACCAGGGGGTCCTCCTATGGCTACACCTTC.

The chain is built from TRBV7-2 and TRBJ2-7; 7 nucleotides agree with TRBD1. The V segment lost 4 bases and the J segment 3 bases; nucleotides outside the gene matches: 6. Looked up from germline, CDR1 is SGHTA and CDR2 is FQGNSA. CDR3 size: 14 residues. CDR3 sequence reads: CASSSGQYNYEQYF. The CDR3 DNA follows: TGTGCCAGCAGCTCGGGACAGTATAACTACGAGCAGTACTTC.

The chain employs TRBV7-2 and TRBJ1-2, with 8 bases fitting TRBD1. The germline CDR1 and CDR2 sequences are SGHTA and FQGNSA. This CDR3 has 14 residues. The V segment lost 4 bases and the J segment 7 bases; nucleotides outside the gene matches: 8. The DNA of the CDR3 is TGTGCCAGCAGCTACGGACAGGGTGTGGGTGGCTACACCTTC. This sequence encodes CASSYGQGVGGYTF.

As regards this clone: Distinct nucleotide sequences in the sample also encode this CDR3. The V and J genes are TRBV7-2 and TRBJ2-7, with TRBD2 matching over 7 bases. CDR1 SGHTA and CDR2 FQGNSA come from the germline V gene. The CDR3 sequence is 14 residues long. The V gene end was trimmed by 1 base and the J gene end by 2 bases; junction bases not matched to a gene: 2. The CDR3 sequence: CASSLGTSPYEQYF. The CDR3 region has the DNA TGTGCCAGCAGCTTAGGGACTAGTCCCTACGAGCAGTACTTC.

This clone was detected once. The rearrangement joins TRBV6-4 to TRBJ1-1; maybe TRBD1 (5 bases). The CDR3 has 13 amino acids. Germline V gene data show CDR1 as MRHNA and CDR2 as SNTAGT. V was cut by 9 bases and J by 3 bases, with 14 bases left in between. CDR3: CASRAGLHTEAFF. In nucleotides, the CDR3 is TGTGCCAGTAGGGCAGGGCTGCACACTGAAGCTTTCTTT.

The chain couples TRBV14 to TRBJ1-6; TRBD1 might be the D (6 bases). The germline CDR1 and CDR2 sequences are SGHDN and FVKESK. The CDR3 runs 16 residues. V gave up 0 bases and J gave up 9 bases, with 15 bases separating them. The CDR3 is CASSQESYRVGSPLHF. The CDR3 DNA follows: TGTGCCAGCAGCCAAGAGTCGTACAGGGTGGGTTCACCCCTCCACTTT. Full variable domain (rest looked up from reference TRBV14 and TRBJ1-6): EAGVTQFPSHSVIEKGQTVTLRCDPISGHDNLYWYRRVMGKEIKFLLHFVKESKQDESGMPNNRFLAERTGGTYSTLKVQPAELEDSGVYFCASSQESYRVGSPLHFGNGTRLTVT.

V and J are TRBV6-5 and TRBJ1-1; the match to TRBD1 covers 7 bases. Germline V gene sequence: CDR1 MNHEY, CDR2 SVGAGI. The CDR3 has 15 residues. V lost 0 bases and J lost 1; bases outside the gene matches: 2. CDR3 DNA: TGTGCCAGCAGTTACTCTACAGGGGCGAACACTGAAGCTTTCTTT. Its translation: CASSYSTGANTEAFF.